The present TCR beta chain was sequenced within a study of blood T cells in healthy people across ages. Points from the study as a whole: Diversity of TCR beta correlated strongly with naive T cell percentage. Bulk PBMC profiling left naive and antigen-experienced comparisons inconclusive. Diversity of TCR beta per million T cells declined in a roughly linear way with age.

With a J-beta primer mix and a sample-barcoded 5' primer, a second PCR ran about 7 to 12 cycles. TCRdb re-called the 5' RACE reads through MiXCR, storing one row per CDR3 protein. The sample has 700,000 to 950,000 distinct CDR3 sequences, roughly 41% seen once; the top ten hold around a fifth. The CDR3 runs to 16 residues. V lost 1 base and J 1 base, leaving 11 bases between the germline ends. Germline CDR1 is SGHTA and CDR2 is FQGNSA. Of note for this clonotype: The antigen remains undetermined.

Peripheral blood, roughly 9.1 milliliters per donor, was collected. This clonotype was obtained from an older woman in good health. This chain joins TRBV7-2 and TRBJ1-5; D ambiguous. Sequenced: blood. DNA of the CDR3: TGTGCCAGCAGCTTAGAGGTAGGGTTGAGCAATCAGCCCCAGCATTTT. Residues: CASSLEVGLSNQPQHF. Together with reference TRBV7-2 and TRBJ1-5, the CDR3 gives the full variable domain: GAGVSQSPSNKVTEKGKDVELRCDPISGHTALYWYRQSLGQGLEFLIYFQGNSAPDKSGLPSDRFSAERTGGSVSTLTIQRTQQEDSAVYLCASSLEVGLSNQPQHFGDGTRLSIL.